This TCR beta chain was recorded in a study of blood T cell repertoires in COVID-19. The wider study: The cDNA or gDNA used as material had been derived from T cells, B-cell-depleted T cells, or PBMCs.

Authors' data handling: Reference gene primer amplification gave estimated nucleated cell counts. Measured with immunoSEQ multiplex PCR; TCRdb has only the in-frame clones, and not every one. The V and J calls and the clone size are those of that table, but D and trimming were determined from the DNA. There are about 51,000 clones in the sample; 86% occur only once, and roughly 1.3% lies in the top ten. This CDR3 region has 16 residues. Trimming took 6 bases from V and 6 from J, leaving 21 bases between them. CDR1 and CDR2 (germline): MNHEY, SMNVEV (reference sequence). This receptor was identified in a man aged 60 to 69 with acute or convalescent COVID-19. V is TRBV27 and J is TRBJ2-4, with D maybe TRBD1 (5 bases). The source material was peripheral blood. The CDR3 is CASSRTIPPIGNIQYF. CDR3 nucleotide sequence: TGTGCCAGCAGCAGGACAATCCCCCCCATCGGAAACATTCAGTACTTC.